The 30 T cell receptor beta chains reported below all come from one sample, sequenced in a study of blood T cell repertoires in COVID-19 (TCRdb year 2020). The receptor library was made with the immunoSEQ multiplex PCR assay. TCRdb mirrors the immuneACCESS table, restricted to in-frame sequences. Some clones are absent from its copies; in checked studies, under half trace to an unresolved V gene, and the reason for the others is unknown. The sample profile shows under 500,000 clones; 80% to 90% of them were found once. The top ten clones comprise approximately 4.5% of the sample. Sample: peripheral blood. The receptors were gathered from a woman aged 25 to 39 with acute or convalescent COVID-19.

The CDR3 coding sequence is TGTGCCACCAGCAGAGGAAGGACAGGCCGTGAAAACACCATATATTTT. It yields the protein CATSRGRTGRENTIYF. The chain is built from TRBV15 and TRBJ1-3, with 7 bases matching TRBD1. V was clipped by 1 base and J by 6 bases; unmatched bases: 9. Germline CDR1 LNHNV, CDR2 YYDKDF (reference sequence). This CDR3 spans 16 amino acids. Together with reference TRBV15 and TRBJ1-3, the CDR3 gives the full variable domain: DAMVIQNPRYQVTQFGKPVTLSCSQTLNHNVMYWYQQKSSQAPKLLFHYYDKDFNNEADTPDNFQSRRPNTSFCFLDIRSPGLGDTAMYLCATSRGRTGRENTIYFGEGSWLTVV.

This chain's CDR3 is CASSLGLYEQYF. The CDR3 region has the DNA TGTGCCAGCAGCTTAGGTCTCTACGAGCAGTACTTC. The chain links TRBV11-1 to TRBJ2-7; D is undetermined. Trimming stripped 1 base from V and 3 bases from J, with 4 bases between. Per the germline V gene, CDR1 is SGHAT and CDR2 is FQDESV (reference sequence). The CDR3 spans 12 residues.

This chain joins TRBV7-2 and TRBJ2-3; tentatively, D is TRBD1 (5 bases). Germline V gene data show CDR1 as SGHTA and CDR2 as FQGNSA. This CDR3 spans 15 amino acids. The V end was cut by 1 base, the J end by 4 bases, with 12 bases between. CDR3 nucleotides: TGTGCCAGCAGCTTAGTGCAGGGATGGGCAGATACGCAGTATTTT. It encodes CASSLVQGWADTQYF.

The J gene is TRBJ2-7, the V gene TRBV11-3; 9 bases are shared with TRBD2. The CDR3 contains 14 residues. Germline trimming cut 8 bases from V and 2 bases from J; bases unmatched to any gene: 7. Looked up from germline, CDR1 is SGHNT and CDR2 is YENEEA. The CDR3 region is CASSAGGGAYEQYF. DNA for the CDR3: TGTGCCAGCTCCGCCGGCGGGGGGGCCTACGAGCAGTACTTC.

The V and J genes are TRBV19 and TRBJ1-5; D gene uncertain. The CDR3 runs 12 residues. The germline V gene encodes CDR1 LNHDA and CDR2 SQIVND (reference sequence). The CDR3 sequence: CTPTPFNQPQHF. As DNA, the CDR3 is TGTACTCCAACTCCCTTCAATCAGCCCCAGCATTTT.

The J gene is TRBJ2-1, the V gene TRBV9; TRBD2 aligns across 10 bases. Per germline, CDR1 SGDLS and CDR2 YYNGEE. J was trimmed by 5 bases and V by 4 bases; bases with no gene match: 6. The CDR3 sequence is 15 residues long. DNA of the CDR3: TGTGCCAGCAGCACGAGCGGGGGGGCCCACAATGAGCAGTTCTTC. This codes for CASSTSGGAHNEQFF.

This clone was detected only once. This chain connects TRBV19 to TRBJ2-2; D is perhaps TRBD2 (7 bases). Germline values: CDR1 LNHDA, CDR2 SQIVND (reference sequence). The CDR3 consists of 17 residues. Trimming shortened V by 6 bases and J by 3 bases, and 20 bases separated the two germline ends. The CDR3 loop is CASSPRGGREDTGELFF. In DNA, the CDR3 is TGTGCCAGTAGCCCAAGGGGGGGGCGCGAAGACACCGGGGAGCTGTTTTTT. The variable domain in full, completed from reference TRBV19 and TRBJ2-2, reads DGGITQSPKYLFRKEGQNVTLSCEQNLNHDAMYWYRQDPGQGLRLIYYSQIVNDFQKGDIAEGYSVSREKKESFPLTVTSAQKNPTAFYLCASSPRGGREDTGELFFGEGSRLTVL.

The CDR3 bases are TGTGCCAGCAGCTTGGCGGGGGACTTAGGAGGGACTGAAGCTTTCTTT. Protein product: CASSLAGDLGGTEAFF. The chain combines TRBV5-6 with TRBJ1-1; possible D gene TRBD1, 5 bases. Looked up from germline, CDR1 is SGHDT and CDR2 is YYEEEE. Trimming removed 0 bases at V and 5 bases at J, with 17 bases between. CDR3 size: 16 residues.

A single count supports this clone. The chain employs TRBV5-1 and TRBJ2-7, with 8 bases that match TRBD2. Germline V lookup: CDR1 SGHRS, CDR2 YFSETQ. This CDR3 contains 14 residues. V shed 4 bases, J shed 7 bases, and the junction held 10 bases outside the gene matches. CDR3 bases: TGCGCCAGCAGCCCTCTCGGGGGGGCAGGGGAGCAGTACTTC. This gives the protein CASSPLGGAGEQYF.

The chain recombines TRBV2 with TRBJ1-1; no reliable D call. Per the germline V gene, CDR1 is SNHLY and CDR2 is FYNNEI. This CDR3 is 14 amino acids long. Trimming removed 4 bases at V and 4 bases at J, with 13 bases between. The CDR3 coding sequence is TGTGCCAGCAGTGTAATTGAGCGGTCCACTGAAGCTTTCTTT. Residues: CASSVIERSTEAFF.

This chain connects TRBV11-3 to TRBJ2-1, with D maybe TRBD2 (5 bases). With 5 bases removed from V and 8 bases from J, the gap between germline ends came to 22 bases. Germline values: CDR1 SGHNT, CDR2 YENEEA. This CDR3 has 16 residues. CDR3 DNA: TGTGCCAGCAGCCCGAGGTCATCCGGGATTACACATGAGCAGTTCTTC. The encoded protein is CASSPRSSGITHEQFF.

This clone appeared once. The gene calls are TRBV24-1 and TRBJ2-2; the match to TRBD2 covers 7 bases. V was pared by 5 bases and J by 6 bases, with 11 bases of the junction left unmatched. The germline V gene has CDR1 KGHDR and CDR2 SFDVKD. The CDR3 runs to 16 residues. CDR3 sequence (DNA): TGTGCCACCAGTGCCGCCCAGGGAGGGCCGGCCGGGGAGCTGTTTTTT. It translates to CATSAAQGGPAGELFF.

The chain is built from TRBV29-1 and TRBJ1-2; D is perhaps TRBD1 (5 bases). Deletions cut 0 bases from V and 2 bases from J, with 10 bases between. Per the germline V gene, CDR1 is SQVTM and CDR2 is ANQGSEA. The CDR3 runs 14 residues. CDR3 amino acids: CSVEDGTSNYGYTF. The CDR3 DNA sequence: TGCAGCGTTGAAGACGGGACTTCCAACTATGGCTACACCTTC.

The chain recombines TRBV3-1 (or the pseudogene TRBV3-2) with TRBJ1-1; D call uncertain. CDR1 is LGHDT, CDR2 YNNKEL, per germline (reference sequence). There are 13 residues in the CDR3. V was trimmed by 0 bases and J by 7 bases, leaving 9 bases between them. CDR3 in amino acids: CASSQDPSGEAFF. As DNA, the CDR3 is TGTGCCAGCAGCCAAGACCCCAGTGGTGAAGCTTTCTTT.

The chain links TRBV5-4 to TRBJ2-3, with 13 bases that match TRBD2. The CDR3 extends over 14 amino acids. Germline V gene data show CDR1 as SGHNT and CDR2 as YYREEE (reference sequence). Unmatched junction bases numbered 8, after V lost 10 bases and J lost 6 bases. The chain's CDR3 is CAGGTSGAGDTQYF. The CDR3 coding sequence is TGTGCCGGAGGGACTAGCGGGGCGGGGGATACGCAGTATTTT.

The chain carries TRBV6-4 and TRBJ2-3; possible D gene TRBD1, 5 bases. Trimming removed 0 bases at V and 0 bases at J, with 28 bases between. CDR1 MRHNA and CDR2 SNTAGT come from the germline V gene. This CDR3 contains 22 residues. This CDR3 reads CASSDSKDWHRTKSSSTDTQYF. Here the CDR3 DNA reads TGTGCCAGCAGTGACTCGAAGGATTGGCACAGGACGAAGTCGTCTAGCACAGATACGCAGTATTTT.

CDR3 sequence (DNA): TGTGCCAGCATGGGGGGTTACAACTATGGCTACACCTTC. The encoded protein is CASMGGYNYGYTF. The chain uses TRBV28 and TRBJ1-2; possible D gene TRBD1, 5 bases. The CDR3 runs 13 residues. Germline V gene lookup returns CDR1 MDHEN and CDR2 SYDVKM. V was pared by 7 bases and J by 2 bases, with 11 bases between.

CDR3 nucleotides: TGTGCCAGCAGTTTGAGGGCCTTGGATACGCAGTATTTT. Translated: CASSLRALDTQYF. The chain couples TRBV28 to TRBJ2-3, with a weak D call TRBD2 (5 bases). The CDR3 length is 13 residues. Germline V CDR1 and CDR2: MDHEN, SYDVKM. Trimming shortened V by 3 bases and J by 6 bases, and 10 bases separated the two germline ends.

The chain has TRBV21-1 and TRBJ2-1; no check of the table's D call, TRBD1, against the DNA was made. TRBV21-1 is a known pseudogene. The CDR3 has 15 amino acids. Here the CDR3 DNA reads TGTGCCAGCAGCACCTTGGCTCTCTCAAAAAGTGAGCAGTTCTTC. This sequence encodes CASSTLALSKSEQFF.

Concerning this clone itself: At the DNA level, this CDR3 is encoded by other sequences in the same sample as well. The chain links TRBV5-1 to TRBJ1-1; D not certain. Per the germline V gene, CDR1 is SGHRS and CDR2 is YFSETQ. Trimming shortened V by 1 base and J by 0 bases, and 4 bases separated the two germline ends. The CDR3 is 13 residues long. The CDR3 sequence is CASSLTVNTEAFF. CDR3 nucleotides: TGCGCCAGCAGCTTGACGGTGAACACTGAAGCTTTCTTT.

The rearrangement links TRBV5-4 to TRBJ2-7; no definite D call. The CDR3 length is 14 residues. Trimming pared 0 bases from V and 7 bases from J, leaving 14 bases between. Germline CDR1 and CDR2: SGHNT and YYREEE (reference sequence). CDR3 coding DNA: TGTGCCAGCAGCTTGGAAGGCCCCCAGAGGGAGCAGTACTTC. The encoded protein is CASSLEGPQREQYF.

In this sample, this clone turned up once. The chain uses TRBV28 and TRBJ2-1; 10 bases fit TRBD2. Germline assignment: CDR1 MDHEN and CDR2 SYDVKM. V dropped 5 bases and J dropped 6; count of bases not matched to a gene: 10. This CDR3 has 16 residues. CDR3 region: CASSPHSGGIPNEQFF. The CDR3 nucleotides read TGTGCCAGCAGTCCTCATAGCGGGGGGATCCCCAATGAGCAGTTCTTC.

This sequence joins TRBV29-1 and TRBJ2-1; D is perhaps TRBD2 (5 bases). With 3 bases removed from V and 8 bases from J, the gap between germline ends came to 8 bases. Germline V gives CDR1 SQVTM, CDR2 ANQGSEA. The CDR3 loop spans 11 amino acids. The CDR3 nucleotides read TGCAGCGTTGAGAGGGCGTATGAGCAGTTCTTC. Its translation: CSVERAYEQFF.

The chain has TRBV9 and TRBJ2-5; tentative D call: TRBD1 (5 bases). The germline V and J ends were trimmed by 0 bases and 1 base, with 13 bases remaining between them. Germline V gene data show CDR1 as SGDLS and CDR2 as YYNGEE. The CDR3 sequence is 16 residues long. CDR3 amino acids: CASSVGGLVGQETQYF. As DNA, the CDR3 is TGTGCCAGCAGCGTAGGGGGCCTCGTAGGCCAAGAGACCCAGTACTTC.

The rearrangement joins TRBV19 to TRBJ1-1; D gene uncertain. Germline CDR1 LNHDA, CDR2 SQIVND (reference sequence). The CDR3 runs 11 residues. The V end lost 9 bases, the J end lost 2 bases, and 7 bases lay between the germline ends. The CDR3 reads CASRKNTEAFF. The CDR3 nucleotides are TGTGCCAGCAGGAAAAACACTGAAGCTTTCTTT.

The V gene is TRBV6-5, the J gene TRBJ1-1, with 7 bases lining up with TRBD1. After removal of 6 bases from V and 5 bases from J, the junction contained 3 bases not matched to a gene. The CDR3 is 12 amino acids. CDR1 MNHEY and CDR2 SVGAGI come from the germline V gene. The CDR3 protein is CASRRRGTEAFF. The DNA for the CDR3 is TGTGCCAGCAGACGCAGGGGGACTGAAGCTTTCTTT.

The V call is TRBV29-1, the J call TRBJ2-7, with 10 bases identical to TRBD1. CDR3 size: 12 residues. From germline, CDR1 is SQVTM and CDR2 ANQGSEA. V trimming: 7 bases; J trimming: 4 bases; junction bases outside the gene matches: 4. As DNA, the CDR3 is TGCAGCGCGACGGGACAGGGGTACGAGCAGTACTTC. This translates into CSATGQGYEQYF.

The CDR3 protein is CASSNRANTGELFF. The CDR3 DNA follows: TGTGCCAGTAGTAACAGAGCGAACACCGGGGAGCTGTTTTTT. The chain recombines TRBV19 with TRBJ2-2; D gene unclear. The V gene's germline CDR1 is LNHDA and CDR2 SQIVND (reference sequence). V was shortened by 4 bases and J by 0 bases, with 6 bases between the two germline ends. The CDR3 spans 14 residues.

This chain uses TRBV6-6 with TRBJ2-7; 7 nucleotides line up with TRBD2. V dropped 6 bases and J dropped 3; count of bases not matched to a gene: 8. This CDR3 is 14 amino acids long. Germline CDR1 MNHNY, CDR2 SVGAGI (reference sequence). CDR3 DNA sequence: TGTGCCAGCAGCCTCCGGGGAGGGGACTACGAGCAGTACTTC. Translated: CASSLRGGDYEQYF.

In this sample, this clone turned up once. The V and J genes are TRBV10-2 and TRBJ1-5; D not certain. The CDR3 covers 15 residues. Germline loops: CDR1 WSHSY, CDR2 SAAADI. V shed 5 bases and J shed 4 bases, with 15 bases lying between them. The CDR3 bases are TGCGCCAGCAGTAGGGAGGCGTCCCAAAATCAGCCCCAGCATTTT. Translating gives CASSREASQNQPQHF.